These 2 T cell receptor beta chains share one sample of origin, sequenced in a study of shared clonotypes between healthy human individuals. Sequenced by immunoSEQ multiplex PCR; TCRdb stores in-frame clones only, minus some. The table records roughly 2,000,000 clones, about 95% of them present only once. It was CD45RO-negative cells, positively selected for CCR7, that made up naive CD8 cells, with terminally differentiated effector memory CD45RA+ cells excluded. Specimen: naive CD8+ T cells sorted from blood. These receptors all stem from a man between 18 and 29 years old in good health.

The V and J genes are TRBV5-5 and TRBJ2-5; 9 positions match TRBD1. J gave up 5 bases and V 3 bases, and 5 bases lay outside the gene matches. This CDR3 has 14 amino acids. CDR1 is SGHKS, CDR2 YYEKEE, per germline (reference sequence). This CDR3 is CASSSGQGRETQYF. The CDR3 bases are TGTGCCAGCAGCTCGGGACAGGGAAGGGAGACCCAGTACTTC.

This chain links TRBV9 with TRBJ2-2; D is ambiguous. Per germline, CDR1 SGDLS and CDR2 YYNGEE. CDR3 length: 13 residues. Trimming cost V 4 bases and J 6 bases, with 10 bases left between them. The CDR3 protein is CASSPDGPGELFF. CDR3 coding DNA: TGTGCCAGCAGCCCGGACGGACCCGGGGAGCTGTTTTTT.